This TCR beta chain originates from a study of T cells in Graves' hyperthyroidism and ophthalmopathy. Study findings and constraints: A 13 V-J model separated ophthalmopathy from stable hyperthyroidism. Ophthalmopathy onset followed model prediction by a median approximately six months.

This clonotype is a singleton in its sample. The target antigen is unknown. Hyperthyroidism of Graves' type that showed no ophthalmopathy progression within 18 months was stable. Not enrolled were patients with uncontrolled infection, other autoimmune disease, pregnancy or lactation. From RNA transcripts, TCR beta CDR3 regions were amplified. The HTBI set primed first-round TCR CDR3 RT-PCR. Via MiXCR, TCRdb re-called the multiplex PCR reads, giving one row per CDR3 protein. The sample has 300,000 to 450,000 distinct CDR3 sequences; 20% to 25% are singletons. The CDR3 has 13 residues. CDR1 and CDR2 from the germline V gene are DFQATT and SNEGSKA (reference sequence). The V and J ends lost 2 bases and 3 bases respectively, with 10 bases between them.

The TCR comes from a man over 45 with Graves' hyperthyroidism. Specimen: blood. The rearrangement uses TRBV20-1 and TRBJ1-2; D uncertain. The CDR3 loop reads CSARPGRDYGYTF. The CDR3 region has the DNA TGCAGTGCTAGACCCGGGCGGGACTATGGCTACACCTTC.